Listed here are 10 T cell receptor beta chains from one sample, sequenced in a study of CD8+ T cells in alopecia areata. Following extraction, RNA underwent reverse transcription to cDNA, which served as the sequencing template. The method was immunoSEQ multiplex PCR; TCRdb's version includes in-frame clones alone and lacks a portion of them. Here the sample spans 6,900 or so clones, around 70% being singletons. The treatment is: oral pan-JAK inhibitor, 5-10 mg twice daily. Alopecia areata patients provided lesional scalp punch biopsies and peripheral blood. The sample was skin, taken at week 4, from a patient treated with tofacitinib. These receptors all stem from a human donor with alopecia areata.

V gene TRBV5-1 combines with J gene TRBJ2-1; D gene ambiguous. The CDR3 spans 12 residues. CDR1 and CDR2 from the germline V gene are SGHRS and YFSETQ. The V and J ends lost 0 bases and 8 bases respectively, with 6 bases between them. The CDR3 nucleotides read TGCGCCAGCAGCTTGGACTGGCATGAGCAGTTCTTC. It specifies CASSLDWHEQFF. The whole variable domain, filled in from reference TRBV5-1 and TRBJ2-1, reads KAGVTQTPRYLIKTRGQQVTLSCSPISGHRSVSWYQQTPGQGLQFLFEYFSETQRNKGNFPGRFSGRQFSNSRSEMNVSTLELGDSALYLCASSLDWHEQFFGPGTRLTVL.

The gene calls are TRBV14 and TRBJ2-2; D remains unclear. This CDR3 region has 13 residues. V dropped 4 bases and J dropped 0 bases, with 3 bases sitting between them. Germline V gene data show CDR1 as SGHDN and CDR2 as FVKESK. CDR3: CASSRANTGELFF. CDR3 DNA: TGTGCCAGCAGCCGGGCGAACACCGGGGAGCTGTTTTTT.

There are a few counts of this clone. The genes are TRBV4-2 and TRBJ1-2, with no clear D. Germline V gene lookup returns CDR1 LGHNA and CDR2 YNFKEQ. V lost 3 bases and J 8 bases, leaving 7 bases between the germline ends. The CDR3 is 11 amino acids. The DNA of the CDR3 is TGTGCCAGCAGCCATGAAACCGGCTACACCTTC. Protein product: CASSHETGYTF.

The chain recombines TRBV6-6 with TRBJ2-3; no clear D. Per germline, CDR1 MNHNY and CDR2 SVGAGI (reference sequence). This CDR3 comprises 14 residues. V lost 11 bases, J lost 1 base, and 16 bases lay in between. CDR3 amino acids: CAPGQQVRTDTQYF. DNA for the CDR3: TGTGCCCCGGGCCAGCAGGTACGCACAGATACGCAGTATTTT.

This clone was seen a handful of times. V gene TRBV7-2 combines with J gene TRBJ2-5; 12 positions agree with TRBD1. Germline-derived CDR1 and CDR2 are SGHTA and FQGNSA. Trimming at V came to 5 bases and at J to 1 base, leaving 5 bases not matched to a gene. This CDR3 is built from 16 residues. CDR3 protein: CASSLGTGGFQETQYF. The CDR3 nucleotides are TGTGCCAGCAGCCTCGGGACAGGGGGCTTCCAAGAGACCCAGTACTTC. Supplemented by reference TRBV7-2 and TRBJ2-5, the full variable domain reads GAGVSQSPSNKVTEKGKDVELRCDPISGHTALYWYRQSLGQGLEFLIYFQGNSAPDKSGLPSDRFSAERTGGSVSTLTIQRTQQEDSAVYLCASSLGTGGFQETQYFGPGTRLLVL.

The chain is built from TRBV19 and TRBJ2-1, with 10 bases fitting TRBD2. CDR3 length: 16 amino acids. Germline trimming cut 6 bases from V and 8 bases from J; bases unmatched to any gene: 13. Germline loops: CDR1 LNHDA, CDR2 SQIVND (reference sequence). The DNA for the CDR3 is TGTGCCAGTAGGCTAGCGGGAGTAAATGATGGAGATGAGCAGTTCTTC. Translating gives CASRLAGVNDGDEQFF.

This clone was detected only a few times. The chain recombines TRBV29-1 with TRBJ2-1; D is unclear. The CDR3 is 12 residues long. V was shortened by 0 bases and J by 6 bases, with 6 bases between the two germline ends. The germline V gene encodes CDR1 SQVTM and CDR2 ANQGSEA. The CDR3 bases are TGCAGCGTTGAAGAGTTCAGCAATGAGCAGTTCTTC. Amino acid sequence: CSVEEFSNEQFF.

This rearrangement joins TRBV4-1 to TRBJ2-7; no definite D call. V lost 1 base and J 5 bases, leaving 15 bases between the germline ends. The germline V gene encodes CDR1 MGHRA and CDR2 YSYEKL. This CDR3 has 15 amino acids. DNA for the CDR3: TGCGCCAGCAGCCAAGTTGCGACACCCCCCGACGAGCAGTACTTC. Residues: CASSQVATPPDEQYF.

The rearrangement joins TRBV5-1 to TRBJ1-2; a weak D match, TRBD1 (6 bases). This CDR3 spans 12 amino acids. Germline lookup yields CDR1 SGHRS and CDR2 YFSETQ. Trimming cost V 4 bases and J 6 bases, with 10 bases left between them. CDR3 in DNA: TGCGCCAGCAGCCCGGGACACGATGGCTACACCTTC. Protein sequence: CASSPGHDGYTF.

The rearrangement uses TRBV25-1 and TRBJ2-2; D gene ambiguous. Trimming stripped 6 bases from V and 5 bases from J, with 4 bases between. The germline gives CDR1 MGHDK, CDR2 SYGVNS. The CDR3 contains 11 residues. For the CDR3, the DNA is TGTGCCAGCAGAAGGACCGGGGAGCTGTTTTTT. Protein: CASRRTGELFF.